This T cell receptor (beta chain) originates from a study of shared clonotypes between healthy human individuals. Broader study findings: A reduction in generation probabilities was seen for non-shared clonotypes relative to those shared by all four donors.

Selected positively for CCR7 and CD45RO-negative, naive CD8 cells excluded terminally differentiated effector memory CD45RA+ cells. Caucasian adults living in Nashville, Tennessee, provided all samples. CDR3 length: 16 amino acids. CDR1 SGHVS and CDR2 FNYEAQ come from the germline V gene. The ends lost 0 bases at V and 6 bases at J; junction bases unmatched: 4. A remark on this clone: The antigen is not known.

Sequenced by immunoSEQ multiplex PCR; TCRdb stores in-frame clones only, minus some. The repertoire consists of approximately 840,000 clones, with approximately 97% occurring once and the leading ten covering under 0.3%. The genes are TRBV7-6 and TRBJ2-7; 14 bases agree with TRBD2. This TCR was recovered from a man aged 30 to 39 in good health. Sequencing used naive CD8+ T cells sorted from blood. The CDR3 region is CASSLAGTSGRGEQYF. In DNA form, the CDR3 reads TGTGCCAGCAGCTTAGCAGGGACTAGCGGGAGAGGCGAGCAGTACTTC.